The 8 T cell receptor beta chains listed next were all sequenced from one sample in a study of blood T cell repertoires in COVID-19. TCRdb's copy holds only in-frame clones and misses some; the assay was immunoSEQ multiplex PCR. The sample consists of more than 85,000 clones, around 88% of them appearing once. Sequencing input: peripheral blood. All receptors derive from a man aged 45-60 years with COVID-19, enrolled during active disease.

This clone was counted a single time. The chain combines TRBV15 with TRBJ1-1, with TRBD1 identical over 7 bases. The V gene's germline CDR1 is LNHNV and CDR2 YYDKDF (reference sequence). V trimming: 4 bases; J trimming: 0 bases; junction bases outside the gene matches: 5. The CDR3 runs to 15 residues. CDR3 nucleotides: TGTGCCACCAGCAAAGGGGGCGGACTGAACACTGAAGCTTTCTTT. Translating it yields CATSKGGGLNTEAFF. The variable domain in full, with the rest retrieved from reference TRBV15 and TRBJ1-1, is DAMVIQNPRYQVTQFGKPVTLSCSQTLNHNVMYWYQQKSSQAPKLLFHYYDKDFNNEADTPDNFQSRRPNTSFCFLDIRSPGLGDTAMYLCATSKGGGLNTEAFFGQGTRLTVV.

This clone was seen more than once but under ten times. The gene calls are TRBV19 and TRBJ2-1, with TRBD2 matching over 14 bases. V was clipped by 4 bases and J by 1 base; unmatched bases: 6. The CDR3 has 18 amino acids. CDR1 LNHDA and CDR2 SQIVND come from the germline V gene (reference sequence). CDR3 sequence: CASSTQTSGGGSYNEQFF. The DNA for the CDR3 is TGTGCCAGTAGTACGCAGACTAGCGGGGGGGGTTCCTACAATGAGCAGTTCTTC. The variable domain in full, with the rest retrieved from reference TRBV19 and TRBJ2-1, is DGGITQSPKYLFRKEGQNVTLSCEQNLNHDAMYWYRQDPGQGLRLIYYSQIVNDFQKGDIAEGYSVSREKKESFPLTVTSAQKNPTAFYLCASSTQTSGGGSYNEQFFGPGTRLTVL.

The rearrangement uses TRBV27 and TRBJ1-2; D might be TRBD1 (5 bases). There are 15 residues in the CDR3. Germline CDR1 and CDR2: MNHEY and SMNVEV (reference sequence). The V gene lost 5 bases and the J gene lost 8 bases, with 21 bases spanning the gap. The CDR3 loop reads CASSPGEGLSWGYTF. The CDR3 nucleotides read TGTGCCAGCAGTCCGGGGGAGGGCCTGTCCTGGGGCTACACCTTC.

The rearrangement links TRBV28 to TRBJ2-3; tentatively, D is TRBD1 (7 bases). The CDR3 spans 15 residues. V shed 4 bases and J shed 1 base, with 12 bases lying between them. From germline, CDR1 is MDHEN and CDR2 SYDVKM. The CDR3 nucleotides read TGTGCCAGCAGTTCCCGCAGGGGGGGCACAGATACGCAGTATTTT. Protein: CASSSRRGGTDTQYF.

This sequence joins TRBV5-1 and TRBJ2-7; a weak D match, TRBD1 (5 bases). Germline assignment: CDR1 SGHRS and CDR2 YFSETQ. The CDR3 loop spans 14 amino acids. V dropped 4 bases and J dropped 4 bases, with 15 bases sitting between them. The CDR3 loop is CASSHGQGQYEQYF. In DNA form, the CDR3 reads TGCGCCAGCAGCCACGGACAAGGACAATACGAGCAGTACTTC.

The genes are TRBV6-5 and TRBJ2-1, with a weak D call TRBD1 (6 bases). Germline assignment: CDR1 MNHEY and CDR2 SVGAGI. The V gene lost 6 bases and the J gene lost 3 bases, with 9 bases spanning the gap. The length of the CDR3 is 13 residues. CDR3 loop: CASSRTDYNEQFF. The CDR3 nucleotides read TGTGCCAGCAGCCGGACAGACTACAATGAGCAGTTCTTC.

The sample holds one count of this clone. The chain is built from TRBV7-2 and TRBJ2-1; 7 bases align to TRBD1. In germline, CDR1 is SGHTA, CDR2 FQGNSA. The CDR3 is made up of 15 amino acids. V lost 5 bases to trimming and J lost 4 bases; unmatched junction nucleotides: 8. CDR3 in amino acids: CASSPLGQPYNEQFF. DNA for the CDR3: TGTGCCAGCAGCCCGCTGGGACAGCCATACAATGAGCAGTTCTTC.

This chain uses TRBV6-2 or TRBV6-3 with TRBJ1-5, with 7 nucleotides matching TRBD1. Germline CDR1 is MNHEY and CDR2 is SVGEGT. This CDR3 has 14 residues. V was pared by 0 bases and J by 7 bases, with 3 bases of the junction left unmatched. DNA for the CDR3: TGTGCCAGCAGTTACTCGACAGGGCTACAGCCCCAGCATTTT. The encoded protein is CASSYSTGLQPQHF.